This T cell receptor (beta chain) was recovered during a study of T-cell reconstitution after alpha-beta-depleted transplantation in children. Whole-study results and caveats: T-cell counts and diversity were attributed mostly to newly produced T cells one year after transplant. The study reportedly traced alpha-beta T cells about two months after transplant to several hundred expanded graft clones.

V lost 4 bases, J lost 4 bases, and 11 bases lay in between. CDR3 size: 13 residues. Germline V CDR1 and CDR2: SGHRS, YFSETQ. In this sample, this clonotype turned up a few times. Its antigen is currently unknown. It was with unique molecular identifiers that the TCRbeta library was prepared. TCRdb used MiXCR to reprocess the PCR reads, holding one entry per CDR3 protein. Found here are about 540,000 distinct CDR3 sequences, about a quarter of them singletons; the top ten hold less than 40%. The sequences come from PBMCs, collected before TCRalphabeta/CD19-depleted stem cell transplant. This chain connects TRBV5-1 to TRBJ1-1; D unclear. This TCR derives from a boy in the first two years of life with Wiskott-Aldrich syndrome, due to receive a stem cell transplant. The CDR3 sequence: CASSTVIRTEAFF. The DNA for the CDR3 is TGCGCCAGCAGCACTGTAATTCGCACTGAAGCTTTCTTT.